The rows below give T cell receptor beta chains drawn from one sample of a study of cytomegalovirus exposure and HLA in healthy donors. Using immunoSEQ multiplex PCR, the repertoire was profiled, and TCRdb retains in-frame clones only, with some absent. The sample consists of over 150,000 clones, roughly 78% of them appearing once. What was sequenced was PBMCs. The receptors stem from a woman aged 50 to 65 in good health and CMV-seropositive. Each CDR3 is given with its conserved first and last residue.

v_call,cdr3_aa
TRBV5-1,CATRQGRYGYTF
TRBV7-8,CASRQSSGANVLTF
TRBV7-9,CASSRLNTGSRRGYTF
TRBV7-2,CASSLGGVTGNTIYF
TRBV5-4,CASSPNGAIFEYF
TRBV10-3,CAISEPTGGATNEKLFF
TRBV7-2,CASSYSGGSPYEQYF
TRBV7-2,CASSLAAGRDQPQHF
TRBV5-1,CASSLIGPGAGDTQYF
TRBV9,CASSARTEGNTIYF
TRBV4-3,CASSQDTNRAYEQYF
TRBV7-2,CASSLAAGTGIYGYTF
TRBV28,CASRDSSGANVLTF
TRBV10-3,CAIGRENQPQHF
TRBV4-1,CASSQDSNEQYF
TRBV2,CASSQRGREASQPQHF
TRBV28,CASSTRTSGGVVRQYF
TRBV11-1,CASSLGQSYEQYF
TRBV10-3,CAISANRGADTQYF
TRBV4-2,CASSQGQGNGYTF
TRBV4-3,CASSQGSWQGGYGYTF
TRBV7-9,CASSGATTTF
TRBV7-8,CASSLQVIGNTEAFF
TRBV27,CASSDRGLRAFF
TRBV11-2,CASSSSETWGVGTEAFF
TRBV28,CASSLTGGALANYGYTF
TRBV7-6,CASSLQGPGTQYF
TRBV28,CASREVGGSYEQYF
TRBV27,CASSSPVGQGAVYSNQPQHF
TRBV10-3,CAISPDRSYEQYF
TRBV7-2,CASSLSFRGTEAFF
TRBV7-2,CASSLERGTEAFF
TRBV9,CASSETGSETQYF
TRBV7-2,CASSSPDTANTEAFF
TRBV2,CASSGGGSFGGNTIYF
TRBV6-9,CPRSGNQPQHF
TRBV4-1,CASSQDWGSSGTITDTQYF
TRBV18,CASSPRHGFQDTEAFF
TRBV7-9,CASSPLRDREYSGNTIYF
TRBV5-1,CASSLVPSGGGTLYEQYF
TRBV7-2,CASSLQYYEQYF
TRBV5-6,CASSPSGGVPNF
TRBV18,CASPGGTDNFNYGYTF
TRBV7-6,CASSPLTGGTEAFF
TRBV18,CASSPGTGGSGANVLTF
TRBV2,CASSEFGSSGNNEQFF
TRBV2,CASSGTGLAGGLGELFF
TRBV12-5,CASGRILTGANYTGELFF
TRBV28,CASSFGGPGDQPQHF
TRBV2,CARNRIPGREGYGYTF
TRBV7-2,CASSLDRGNTEAFF
TRBV7-9,CASSSIGNTEAFF
TRBV7-9,CASSVPYGGYTF